These T cell receptor beta chains were read from a single sample in a study of blood T cell repertoires in COVID-19. Libraries were prepared by immunoSEQ multiplex PCR; TCRdb keeps only in-frame clonotypes and omits some of them. The sample holds 9,000 to 13,000 clones, 70% to 90% seen once. The material sequenced was peripheral blood. These receptor sequences come from a human donor in a cohort sampled during active COVID-19. CDR3s include the opening cysteine and the closing phenylalanine or tryptophan. Fields, in order: J gene, clone size, V gene, D gene, CDR3 DNA, CDR3 protein. D genes are given only for firm matches. Expanded clones get a size class; other rows say once, few or many, or leave the size out.

J: TRBJ2-1; size: .; V: TRBV11-3; D: .; DNA: TGTGCCAGCAGCCTCAGGGGTGGTGAGCAGTTCTTC; CDR3: CASSLRGGEQFF
J: TRBJ1-1; size: few; V: TRBV6-5; D: .; DNA: TGTGCCAGTCTCTTCGGAGGTTTGAACACTGAAGCTTTCTTT; CDR3: CASLFGGLNTEAFF
J: TRBJ1-1; size: .; V: TRBV5-1; D: .; DNA: TGCGCCAGCAGCTTGGCGGGGGGCATGAACACTGAAGCTTTCTTT; CDR3: CASSLAGGMNTEAFF
J: TRBJ1-1; size: .; V: TRBV3-1/TRBV3-2; D: .; DNA: TGTGCCAGCAGTCGATCAGGGGACACTGAAGCTTTCTTT; CDR3: CASSRSGDTEAFF
J: TRBJ2-2; size: .; V: TRBV7-9; D: TRBD2; DNA: TGCGCCAGCAGCTATCCCAGCGGGGGGGCCGGGAACACCGGGGAGCTGTTTTTT; CDR3: CASSYPSGGAGNTGELFF
J: TRBJ2-7; size: .; V: TRBV7-9; D: .; DNA: TGTGCCAGCAGCCCTACAGGAGAGAAGCAGTACTTC; CDR3: CASSPTGEKQYF
J: TRBJ2-7; size: .; V: TRBV6-1; D: .; DNA: TGTGCCAGCAGTGAAGCAGCCGCGAACTACGAGCAGTACTTC; CDR3: CASSEAAANYEQYF
J: TRBJ2-3; size: .; V: TRBV6-5; D: TRBD1; DNA: TGTGCCAGCACCATGGACAGGTCAGATACGCAGTATTTT; CDR3: CASTMDRSDTQYF
J: TRBJ1-3; size: .; V: TRBV3-1/TRBV3-2; D: .; DNA: TGTGCCAGCAGCCTTCGGGACACTGGAAACACCATATATTTT; CDR3: CASSLRDTGNTIYF
J: TRBJ2-6; size: .; V: TRBV12-3/TRBV12-4; D: TRBD1; DNA: TGTGCCAGCGGAACAGGGGTGGCCAACGTCCTGACTTTC; CDR3: CASGTGVANVLTF
J: TRBJ1-1; size: .; V: TRBV30; D: .; DNA: TGTGCCTGGTCCCCCGGAGTAAAAAACACTGAAGCTTTCTTT; CDR3: CAWSPGVKNTEAFF
J: TRBJ1-4; size: .; V: TRBV10-1; D: TRBD1; DNA: TGCGCCACTGCGACAGGGAGAGGAGAAAAACTGTTTTTT; CDR3: CATATGRGEKLFF
J: TRBJ2-5; size: .; V: TRBV7-8; D: .; DNA: TGTGCCAGCAGCCTCGGGACACTCTACCAAGAGACCCAGTACTTC; CDR3: CASSLGTLYQETQYF
J: TRBJ1-2; size: .; V: TRBV10-3; D: .; DNA: TGTGCCATCAGTGTTGGGGGCATAAGTAACTATGGCTACACCTTC; CDR3: CAISVGGISNYGYTF
J: TRBJ1-2; size: .; V: TRBV9; D: .; DNA: TGTGCCAGCAAAGGTGGTAGCAACGATGGCTACACCTTC; CDR3: CASKGGSNDGYTF
J: TRBJ1-4; size: .; V: TRBV4-2; D: TRBD1; DNA: TGTGCCAGCAGCCAAGATTGGGGACAGGGTGTAGAAAAACTGTTTTTT; CDR3: CASSQDWGQGVEKLFF
J: TRBJ1-3; size: .; V: TRBV7-6; D: TRBD1; DNA: TGTGCCAGCAGCCTCGGAGGGGGCTTCTCTGGAAACACCATATATTTT; CDR3: CASSLGGGFSGNTIYF
J: TRBJ1-2; size: .; V: TRBV12-3/TRBV12-4; D: .; DNA: TGTGCCAGCAGCTTGGCCCTCTATGGCTACACCTTC; CDR3: CASSLALYGYTF
J: TRBJ1-1; size: .; V: TRBV19; D: .; DNA: TGTGCCAGTAGTATACCCCCAGGGTGGGGAACTGAAGCTTTCTTT; CDR3: CASSIPPGWGTEAFF
J: TRBJ1-5; size: .; V: TRBV5-5; D: TRBD1; DNA: TGTGCCAGCAGCGAAGGACAGGGGAATCAGCCCCAGCATTTT; CDR3: CASSEGQGNQPQHF
J: TRBJ1-1; size: .; V: TRBV6-6; D: TRBD1; DNA: TGTGCCAGCAGTCCGACAGGGATCGATTTATTGTTGACTGAAGCTTTCTTT; CDR3: CASSPTGIDLLLTEAFF
J: TRBJ2-3; size: few; V: TRBV19; D: TRBD2; DNA: TGTGCCAGTAGTTCGGGGGGTCAAGATACGCAGTATTTT; CDR3: CASSSGGQDTQYF
J: TRBJ2-3; size: .; V: TRBV19; D: TRBD2; DNA: TGTGCCAGTGAATTAGCGGGGGAACGGGGAGATACGCAGTATTTT; CDR3: CASELAGERGDTQYF
J: TRBJ1-1; size: .; V: TRBV5-1; D: .; DNA: TGCGCCAGCAGCGCGGGGGCAATGAACACTGAAGCTTTCTTT; CDR3: CASSAGAMNTEAFF
J: TRBJ2-3; size: few; V: TRBV10-3; D: TRBD2; DNA: TGTGCCATCAGTAGGACTAGCGGAAACACAGATACGCAGTATTTT; CDR3: CAISRTSGNTDTQYF
J: TRBJ2-1; size: .; V: TRBV6-6; D: TRBD2; DNA: TGTGCCAGCAGTCGACACCGAGCGGGGGGGCCCGGCTATGAGCAGTTCTTC; CDR3: CASSRHRAGGPGYEQFF
J: TRBJ1-5; size: .; V: TRBV10-3; D: .; DNA: TGTGCCATCAGTGAGTCCGCAGGGTACGGCAATCAGCCCCAGCATTTT; CDR3: CAISESAGYGNQPQHF
J: TRBJ2-7; size: .; V: TRBV7-3; D: .; DNA: TGTGCCAGCAGCTTCCAGGGGGGCGAGCAGTACTTC; CDR3: CASSFQGGEQYF
J: TRBJ2-5; size: .; V: TRBV7-9; D: .; DNA: TGTGCCAGCAGCTTAACCCAGGGCTGGTACCAAGAGACCCAGTACTTC; CDR3: CASSLTQGWYQETQYF
J: TRBJ1-4; size: once; V: TRBV28; D: TRBD1; DNA: TGTGCCAGCTACCAGGGGGGCGAAACAGCAACTAATGAAAAACTGTTTTTT; CDR3: CASYQGGETATNEKLFF
J: TRBJ1-1; size: .; V: TRBV6-5; D: TRBD1; DNA: TGTGCCAGCAGTTACTCGACAGGGTGGAGCACTGAAGCTTTCTTT; CDR3: CASSYSTGWSTEAFF
J: TRBJ1-4; size: .; V: TRBV6-6; D: TRBD1; DNA: TGTGCCAGCAGAGAGCGTAGGGGGCGCGGCGAAAAACTGTTTTTT; CDR3: CASRERRGRGEKLFF
J: TRBJ2-1; size: .; V: TRBV7-6; D: .; DNA: TGTGCCAGCAGCTTCGCACCCCTAGCCCACTACAATGAGCAGTTCTTC; CDR3: CASSFAPLAHYNEQFF
J: TRBJ2-3; size: .; V: TRBV6-5; D: .; DNA: TGTGCCAGCAGATCGGGTCCAGGGACAGATACGCAGTATTTT; CDR3: CASRSGPGTDTQYF
J: TRBJ2-1; size: .; V: TRBV5-1; D: .; DNA: TGCGCCAGCAGCTTGGCAGGGGGGCCCTCCTACAATGAGCAGTTCTTC; CDR3: CASSLAGGPSYNEQFF
J: TRBJ2-5; size: .; V: TRBV5-8; D: TRBD2; DNA: TGTGCCAGCAGCTCCGGGACTAGCGGGGGGCGAGAGACCCAGTACTTC; CDR3: CASSSGTSGGRETQYF
J: TRBJ1-3; size: .; V: TRBV7-2; D: .; DNA: TGTGCCAGCAGCTTAGTTGGAGGTGCGGGCCTCTCTGGAAACACCATATATTTT; CDR3: CASSLVGGAGLSGNTIYF
J: TRBJ2-1; size: .; V: TRBV7-9; D: TRBD2; DNA: TGTGCCAGCAGCTTATATACCAGCGGGGGGGCTTCCCATGAGCAGTTCTTC; CDR3: CASSLYTSGGASHEQFF
J: TRBJ2-4; size: .; V: TRBV7-2; D: .; DNA: TGTGCCAGCAGCTTAAGCAGGGGATGGATCAAAAACATTCAGTACTTC; CDR3: CASSLSRGWIKNIQYF
J: TRBJ1-1; size: .; V: TRBV15; D: .; DNA: TGTGCCACCAGCAGAGACGCCCGCAGTGTCACTGAAGCTTTCTTT; CDR3: CATSRDARSVTEAFF
J: TRBJ2-7; size: few; V: TRBV7-9; D: .; DNA: TGTGCCAGCAGCTTAGCGCTTTGGGGGCACGAGCAGTACTTC; CDR3: CASSLALWGHEQYF
J: TRBJ1-1; size: .; V: TRBV19; D: .; DNA: TGTGCCAGTAGTCCAGAAACAGGGAGGGTAGCTTTCTTT; CDR3: CASSPETGRVAFF
J: TRBJ1-1; size: .; V: TRBV19; D: .; DNA: TGTGCCAGTAGTATCGTGGGGACAACGCGCAGTGAAGCTTTCTTT; CDR3: CASSIVGTTRSEAFF
J: TRBJ2-6; size: .; V: TRBV7-9; D: TRBD1; DNA: TGTGCCAGCAGCTCGACAGGGAGTGGGGCCAACGTCCTGACTTTC; CDR3: CASSSTGSGANVLTF
J: TRBJ2-7; size: .; V: TRBV5-8; D: .; DNA: TGTGCCAGCAGTCTACGGGGGGCGATATACGAGCAGTACTTC; CDR3: CASSLRGAIYEQYF
J: TRBJ1-3; size: .; V: TRBV4-1; D: TRBD1; DNA: TGCGCCAGCAGCCCTCGACAGGGCCAGGGAAACACCATATATTTT; CDR3: CASSPRQGQGNTIYF
J: TRBJ1-2; size: .; V: TRBV20-1; D: TRBD1; DNA: TGCAGTGCTTGTGGGCTGGGCCTCACAGGGGCCGTAGACTATGGCTACACCTTC; CDR3: CSACGLGLTGAVDYGYTF
J: TRBJ2-5; size: .; V: TRBV10-1; D: TRBD1; DNA: TGCGCCAGCAAGGGACAGAAAGAGACCCAGTACTTC; CDR3: CASKGQKETQYF
J: TRBJ1-5; size: .; V: TRBV12-1; D: .; DNA: TGTGCCAGCAGCTCATCCGGGACACTAAGCGCCCATAGCAATCAGCCCCAGCATTTT; CDR3: CASSSSGTLSAHSNQPQHF
J: TRBJ1-3; size: .; V: TRBV12-3/TRBV12-4; D: .; DNA: TGTGCCAGCAGCCGGGGAAACACCATATATTTT; CDR3: CASSRGNTIYF
J: TRBJ2-7; size: .; V: TRBV5-4; D: .; DNA: TGTGCCAGCAGCTTGGGGGGCAGGATAAGCTCCTACGAGCAGTACTTC; CDR3: CASSLGGRISSYEQYF
J: TRBJ1-4; size: .; V: TRBV28; D: .; DNA: TGTGCCAGCAGTTCCCTCCTATTAGCAACTAATGAAAAACTGTTTTTT; CDR3: CASSSLLLATNEKLFF